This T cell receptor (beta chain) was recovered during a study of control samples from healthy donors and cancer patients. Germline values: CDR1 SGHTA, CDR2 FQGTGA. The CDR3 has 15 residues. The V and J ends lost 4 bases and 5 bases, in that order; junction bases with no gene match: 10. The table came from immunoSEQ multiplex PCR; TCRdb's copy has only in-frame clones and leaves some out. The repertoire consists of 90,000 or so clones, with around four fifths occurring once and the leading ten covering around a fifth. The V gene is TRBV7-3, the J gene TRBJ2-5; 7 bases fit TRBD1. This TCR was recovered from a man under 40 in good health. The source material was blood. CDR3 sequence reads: CASSSTGSQGETQYF. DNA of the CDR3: TGTGCCAGCAGCTCGACAGGGTCCCAGGGGGAGACCCAGTACTTC.